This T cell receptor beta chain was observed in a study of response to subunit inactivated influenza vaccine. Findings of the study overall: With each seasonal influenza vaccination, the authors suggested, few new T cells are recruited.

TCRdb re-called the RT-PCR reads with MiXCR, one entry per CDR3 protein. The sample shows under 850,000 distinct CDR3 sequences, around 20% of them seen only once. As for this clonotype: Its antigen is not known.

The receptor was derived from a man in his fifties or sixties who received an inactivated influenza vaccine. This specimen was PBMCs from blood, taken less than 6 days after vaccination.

CDR3 region: CSALGLALKSSYEQYF. CDR3 bases: TGCAGTGCTCTCGGACTCGCTCTCAAAAGCTCCTACGAGCAGTACTTC. V and J are TRBV20-1 and TRBJ2-7, with D possibly matching TRBD2 (5 bases). Trimming removed 5 bases from V and 0 bases from J, with 20 bases in between. The CDR3 contains 16 residues. Germline CDR1 reads DFQATT; CDR2 reads SNEGSKA (reference sequence).